This is a list of T cell receptor beta chains from one sample in a study of control samples from healthy donors and cancer patients. Generated by immunoSEQ multiplex PCR, the TCRdb table keeps only in-frame clones and is missing some. The table records tens of thousands of clones, over 75% of them present only once. What was sequenced was PBMCs. Source of these receptors: a woman aged 60-70 years with lung cancer. The CDR3 runs from the conserved cysteine through the conserved F or W. Each record gives: CDR3 protein, CDR3 DNA, J gene, V gene, clone size, D gene. The D gene is left open where the match is weak. Only some rows state a clone size, as once, few, many or a class for expanded clones.

CASSQEGTALEAFF,TGTGCCAGCAGCCAAGAGGGTACGGCCCTTGAAGCTTTCTTT,TRBJ1-1,TRBV3-1/TRBV3-2,-,-
CASSLEGTDMNTEAFF,TGTGCCAGCAGCTTGGAAGGGACAGACATGAACACTGAAGCTTTCTTT,TRBJ1-1,TRBV5-6,once,TRBD1
CASSLDRVYGYTF,TGTGCCAGCAGCTTAGACAGGGTCTATGGCTACACCTTC,TRBJ1-2,TRBV7-8,-,-
CASSEFASTDTQYF,TGTGCCAGCAGTGAATTTGCCTCCACAGATACGCAGTATTTT,TRBJ2-3,TRBV25-1,-,-
CASSSSYEQYF,TGTGCCAGCAGCTCCTCCTACGAGCAGTACTTC,TRBJ2-7,TRBV11-3,-,-
CASSVHGASAEQYF,TGCGCCAGCAGCGTTCACGGGGCATCCGCCGAGCAGTACTTC,TRBJ2-7,TRBV5-1,-,-
CASSRDGIHGETQYF,TGTGCCAGCTCACGGGACGGAATCCACGGGGAGACCCAGTACTTC,TRBJ2-5,TRBV18,-,-
CASSGWGDLSTDTQYF,TGTGCCAGCAGCGGTTGGGGGGACCTAAGCACAGATACGCAGTATTTT,TRBJ2-3,TRBV9,-,-
CASSPDSSGNTIYF,TGTGCCAGCAGCCCCGACAGTTCTGGAAACACCATATATTTT,TRBJ1-3,TRBV3-1/TRBV3-2,-,-
CASSGTGHQPQHF,TGTGCCAGCAGCGGGACAGGGCATCAGCCCCAGCATTTT,TRBJ1-5,TRBV2,-,TRBD1
CASQGRTGETQYF,TGCGCCAGCCAAGGACGTACGGGGGAGACCCAGTACTTC,TRBJ2-5,TRBV5-1,-,-
CASSGPSGSTQYF,TGTGCCAGCAGTGGGCCTAGCGGCTCGACCCAGTACTTC,TRBJ2-5,TRBV2,-,TRBD2
CSASSGSSYNEQFF,TGCAGTGCTAGTAGCGGGAGCTCCTACAATGAGCAGTTCTTC,TRBJ2-1,TRBV20-1,once,TRBD2
CASSLCCRGAWQPQHF,TGTGCCAGCAGTTTATGTTGTAGGGGGGCCTGGCAGCCCCAGCATTTT,TRBJ1-5,TRBV28,medium-sized,-
CASSRGVNTEAFF,TGTGCCAGCAGCCGGGGGGTGAACACTGAAGCTTTCTTT,TRBJ1-1,TRBV6-4,-,-
CASSYNRNSPLHF,TGTGCCAGCAGTTATAACAGAAATTCACCCCTCCACTTT,TRBJ1-6,TRBV6-5,-,-
CASSSQAVNTEAFF,TGTGCCAGCAGCTCCCAGGCCGTGAACACTGAAGCTTTCTTT,TRBJ1-1,TRBV7-9,-,-
CASSPGIEGAGDTQYF,TGTGCCAGCAGCCCCGGAATTGAGGGGGCAGGAGATACGCAGTATTTT,TRBJ2-3,TRBV5-8,-,TRBD1
CASSSTGTGGGETQYF,TGTGCCAGCAGTTCCACCGGGACAGGGGGCGGTGAGACCCAGTACTTC,TRBJ2-5,TRBV7-9,-,TRBD1
CASSWRQNANTEAFF,TGTGCCAGCAGTTGGAGACAGAACGCGAACACTGAAGCTTTCTTT,TRBJ1-1,TRBV6-5,-,-
CASSSSGWAFF,TGTGCCAGCTCCTCCTCTGGGTGGGCTTTCTTT,TRBJ1-1,TRBV6-5,-,-
CASSARGTNEKLFF,TGTGCCAGCAGTGCCAGGGGAACTAATGAAAAACTGTTTTTT,TRBJ1-4,TRBV27,-,-
CVRSSHQLAEAYEQYF,TGTGTCAGAAGCTCCCACCAGCTAGCGGAAGCCTACGAGCAGTACTTC,TRBJ2-7,TRBV7-5,-,-
CASSQDTFGETQYF,TGTGCCAGCAGCCAGGACACCTTTGGGGAGACCCAGTACTTC,TRBJ2-5,TRBV2,-,-
CASSMRVTSGNTIYF,TGTGCCAGTAGTATGCGCGTTACCTCTGGAAACACCATATATTTT,TRBJ1-3,TRBV19,few,-
CASSPQVRTPWVFF,TGTGCCAGTAGTCCCCAGGTCCGAACTCCATGGGTTTTCTTT,TRBJ1-1,TRBV19,once,-
CASSQDLRIDYGYTF,TGTGCCAGCAGCCAAGATCTTCGGATCGACTATGGCTACACCTTC,TRBJ1-2,TRBV14,-,-
CAWAPFLGGSPLHF,TGTGCCTGGGCGCCGTTTTTGGGGGGTTCACCCCTCCACTTT,TRBJ1-6,TRBV30,-,-
CASSASGVAYNEQFF,TGTGCCAGCAGCGCATCGGGGGTGGCCTACAATGAGCAGTTCTTC,TRBJ2-1,TRBV5-5,-,-